The clone carrying this T cell receptor beta chain was seen only once. Its antigen is currently unknown. Libraries were prepared by immunoSEQ multiplex PCR; TCRdb keeps only in-frame clonotypes and omits some of them. The sample contains tens of thousands of clones, over 80% of which appear only once. This entry belongs to a study of radiation and T cells in renal cell carcinoma. Germline values: CDR1 SGHRS, CDR2 YFSETQ. The CDR3 has 16 residues. Trimming at V came to 4 bases and at J to 7 bases, leaving 9 bases not matched to a gene. As to time point: blood 4 weeks post-SBRT, at nephrectomy. Treatment reported: 15 Gy SBRT to primary tumor, nephrectomy 4 weeks later. Nephrectomy followed 15 Gy stereotactic body radiation by 4 weeks. The tumor was a clear cell renal cell carcinoma. Whole-study results and caveats: No pretreatment tumor biopsies were available for baseline clonotypes.

The sample in question was blood, obtained from a patient whose treatment included radiotherapy and nephrectomy. The rearrangement joins TRBV5-1 to TRBJ2-1, with 12 bases matching TRBD2. This clonotype was sampled from a man between 50 and 59 years old with renal cell carcinoma. The CDR3 protein is CASSTLTSGSSNEQFF. In DNA form, the CDR3 reads TGCGCCAGCAGCACTCTGACTAGCGGGAGTTCAAATGAGCAGTTCTTC.